Sequencing of this T cell receptor beta chain was carried out in a study of early T cells in non-severe SARS-CoV-2 infection. Study-wide context: The sequenced material was bulk RNA from unsorted whole blood, and its chains were unpaired.

In the library, individual cDNA molecules carried attached unique molecular identifiers. Each CDR3 protein gets one entry after TCRdb re-called the 5' RACE reads with MiXCR. The data show 62,000 or so distinct CDR3 sequences, around 9.9% seen once. This CDR3 is built from 13 residues. After removal of 8 bases from V and 6 bases from J, the junction contained 9 bases not matched to a gene. In germline, CDR1 is MNHEY, CDR2 SVGAGI. This TCR came from an adult who was a healthcare worker with PCR-confirmed SARS-CoV-2 infection or an uninfected control (not recorded which). This chain joins TRBV6-5 and TRBJ1-2; 7 bases fit TRBD1. Source material: whole blood. CDR3 sequence: CASSPLRGHGYTF. CDR3 in DNA: TGTGCCAGCTCCCCGCTGAGGGGGCATGGCTACACCTTC.